What follows are 24 T cell receptor beta chains derived from one specimen sequenced in a study of memory CD4+ T cells and cytomegalovirus serostatus (dated by TCRdb to about 2019). Library preparation was by the immunoSEQ multiplex PCR assay. Not all clones reach the TCRdb copy of this immuneACCESS table, which keeps in-frame sequences only. Checked studies attribute under half of the gap to unresolved V genes and leave the rest unexplained. For this sample there are tens of thousands of clones; roughly 73% appear just once. Clones ranked in the top ten supply 0.75% to 0.9% of the sample. Single viable CD3+CD4+CD8-CD45RO+ cells were sorted as memory CD4+ T cells on a FACSAria II. Sequencing was carried out using memory CD4+ T cells from blood. All receptors derive from an adult in good health and CMV-seronegative.

The rearrangement links TRBV6-5 to TRBJ1-5; D gene uncertain. CDR3 length: 13 residues. Germline V CDR1 and CDR2: MNHEY, SVGAGI. Trimming shortened V by 5 bases and J by 4 bases, and 9 bases separated the two germline ends. The CDR3 loop is CASSPTWNQPQHF. The CDR3 region has the DNA TGTGCCAGCAGTCCGACGTGGAATCAGCCCCAGCATTTT.

The chain links TRBV5-1 to TRBJ1-5, with 7 bases lining up with TRBD1. The CDR3 loop spans 14 amino acids. The V segment lost 4 bases and the J segment 4 bases; nucleotides outside the gene matches: 5. The germline V gene encodes CDR1 SGHRS and CDR2 YFSETQ. CDR3 sequence: CASSPGQINQPQHF. CDR3 nucleotide sequence: TGCGCCAGCAGCCCGGGACAGATAAATCAGCCCCAGCATTTT.

The chain joins TRBV4-1 to TRBJ2-1, with D perhaps being TRBD1 or TRBD2 (6 bases each). This CDR3 region has 12 residues. Germline-derived CDR1 and CDR2 are MGHRA and YSYEKL. Trimming removed 4 bases from V and 15 bases from J, with 16 bases in between. CDR3 DNA: TGCGCCAGCAGCCTTGGGGGCGGGGTACGGTTCTTC. Translating gives CASSLGGGVRFF.

The chain links TRBV30 to TRBJ2-7; D is uncertain. V lost 3 bases, J lost 2 bases, and 8 bases lay in between. From germline, CDR1 is GTSNPN and CDR2 SVGIG (reference sequence). CDR3 size: 12 residues. CDR3 sequence: CAWSRTPYEQYF. The CDR3 DNA follows: TGTGCCTGGAGCAGGACCCCCTACGAGCAGTACTTC.

The V gene is TRBV6-5, the J gene TRBJ1-2; D is ambiguous. The CDR3 runs 13 residues. V was shortened by 6 bases and J by 3 bases, with 11 bases between the two germline ends. From germline, CDR1 is MNHEY and CDR2 SVGAGI. CDR3 residues: CASSRGSDYGYTF. The CDR3 bases are TGTGCCAGCAGCCGAGGCTCCGACTATGGCTACACCTTC.

The chain recombines TRBV5-1 with TRBJ2-7; 9 bases match TRBD1. The CDR3 totals 17 residues. V gave up 0 bases and J gave up 4 bases; unmatched junction bases: 11. CDR1 and CDR2 from the germline V gene are SGHRS and YFSETQ. CDR3: CASSLGLVTGGFYEQYF. CDR3 DNA: TGCGCCAGCAGCTTGGGGCTGGTCACAGGGGGCTTTTACGAGCAGTACTTC.

The gene calls are TRBV6-5 and TRBJ2-1; D gene unclear. V was shortened by 5 bases and J by 1 base, with 9 bases between the two germline ends. Germline CDR1 and CDR2: MNHEY and SVGAGI. The CDR3 runs 14 residues. For the CDR3, the DNA is TGTGCCAGCAGTCCCTCGAAGTCCTACAATGAGCAGTTCTTC. Its protein product is CASSPSKSYNEQFF.

V gene TRBV7-7 combines with J gene TRBJ2-3; no reliable D call. The CDR3 is 13 amino acids. V lost 3 bases to trimming and J lost 6 bases, with 10 bases between them. Germline V gives CDR1 SSHAT, CDR2 FNYEAQ (reference sequence). CDR3 in amino acids: CASSFGSGDTQYF. The CDR3 DNA reads TGTGCCAGCAGCTTCGGCTCCGGGGATACGCAGTATTTT.

This clone was seen a single time. The V gene is TRBV6-5, the J gene TRBJ1-2; TRBD1 agrees at 11 bases. Trimming removed 6 bases from V and 4 bases from J; junction bases left unmatched: 4. Germline CDR1 MNHEY, CDR2 SVGAGI. The CDR3 covers 14 residues. The CDR3 region is CASRGTGGIYGYTF. CDR3 bases: TGTGCCAGCAGGGGGACAGGGGGAATCTATGGCTACACCTTC.

This clone was recorded a few times. The chain combines TRBV23-1 with TRBJ2-4, with D hard to call. TRBV23-1 is labeled an ORF, and its function is uncertain. This CDR3 contains 15 residues. V was trimmed by 0 bases and J by 1 base, leaving 7 bases between them. CDR3 region: CASSQSTRAKNIQYF. CDR3 coding DNA: TGCGCCAGCAGTCAATCGACAAGGGCCAAAAACATTCAGTACTTC.

The V gene is TRBV19, the J gene TRBJ1-6, with D perhaps matching TRBD1 (6 bases). V was clipped by 4 bases and J by 5 bases, with 9 bases between them. The CDR3 contains 14 residues. CDR1 and CDR2 (germline): LNHDA, SQIVND (reference sequence). The CDR3 region is CASSTRQDNSPLHF. The CDR3 DNA reads as TGTGCCAGTAGTACCCGACAGGATAATTCACCCCTCCACTTT.

There are a few counts of this clone. V is TRBV5-4 and J is TRBJ1-1; 10 nucleotides align to TRBD1. The V gene end was trimmed by 3 bases and the J gene end by 4 bases; junction bases not matched to a gene: 0. Germline V gene data show CDR1 as SGHNT and CDR2 as YYREEE (reference sequence). The CDR3 sequence is 13 residues long. CDR3 protein: CASSWDRGTEAFF. The CDR3 DNA reads as TGTGCCAGCAGCTGGGACAGGGGCACTGAAGCTTTCTTT. The full variable domain, its missing parts supplied by reference TRBV5-4 and TRBJ1-1, is ETGVTQSPTHLIKTRGQQVTLRCSSQSGHNTVSWYQQALGQGPQFIFQYYREEENGRGNFPPRFSGLQFPNYSSELNVNALELDDSALYLCASSWDRGTEAFFGQGTRLTVV.

The chain links TRBV9 to TRBJ2-3, with TRBD2 identical over 11 bases. The CDR3 loop spans 18 amino acids. Germline assignment: CDR1 SGDLS and CDR2 YYNGEE. The junction had 10 bases not matched to a gene; V was cut back by 4 bases and J by 0 bases. The CDR3 coding sequence is TGTGCCAGCAGCCCACTAGCGGGGGCCGGGTTTAGCACAGATACGCAGTATTTT. It codes for CASSPLAGAGFSTDTQYF.

This clone was detected only a few times. The chain employs TRBV5-1 and TRBJ1-5; 7 bases are shared with TRBD1. After removal of 4 bases from V and 4 bases from J, the junction contained 5 bases not matched to a gene. This CDR3 region has 14 residues. Looked up from germline, CDR1 is SGHRS and CDR2 is YFSETQ. For the CDR3, the DNA is TGCGCCAGCAGCCCGGGACAGCCTAATCAGCCCCAGCATTTT. This codes for CASSPGQPNQPQHF.

This clone was recorded only once. The chain has TRBV28 and TRBJ1-5, with D possibly matching TRBD1 (6 bases). The CDR3 is 15 residues long. CDR1 is MDHEN, CDR2 SYDVKM, per germline. V was cut by 3 bases and J by 1 base, with 10 bases left in between. The CDR3 here is CASSFTGSSNQPQHF. The CDR3 DNA sequence: TGTGCCAGCAGTTTCACAGGGAGCAGCAATCAGCCCCAGCATTTT.

This clone was counted only a few times. This chain connects TRBV19 to TRBJ2-2; D perhaps matches TRBD1 (6 bases). The ends were cut back, 3 bases at V and 6 bases at J, with 14 bases in the middle. The CDR3 loop spans 15 amino acids. CDR1 and CDR2 from the germline V gene are LNHDA and SQIVND (reference sequence). This CDR3 is CASSIPTGKAGELFF. The CDR3 DNA reads TGTGCCAGTAGTATTCCCACAGGGAAGGCCGGGGAGCTGTTTTTT.

This clone was observed a single time. The chain recombines TRBV10-2 with TRBJ2-7; D not resolved. Germline V gene sequence: CDR1 WSHSY, CDR2 SAAADI. Trimming took off 3 bases at V and 3 bases at J, with 3 bases between the two ends. The CDR3 is 11 residues long. The CDR3 nucleotides read TGCGCCAGCAGTGAAGGCTACGAGCAGTACTTC. It specifies CASSEGYEQYF.

The chain couples TRBV2 to TRBJ2-2; TRBD1 matches at 7 bases. Trimming at V came to 5 bases and at J to 6 bases, leaving 0 bases not matched to a gene. This CDR3 is 12 amino acids long. The germline gives CDR1 SNHLY, CDR2 FYNNEI. CDR3 loop: CASSRGPGELFF. CDR3 in DNA: TGTGCCAGCAGTAGGGGGCCCGGGGAGCTGTTTTTT.

The chain combines TRBV5-4 with TRBJ1-5; no clear D. This CDR3 has 12 residues. Germline V gene sequence: CDR1 SGHNT, CDR2 YYREEE (reference sequence). With 4 bases removed from V and 7 bases from J, the gap between germline ends came to 9 bases. The CDR3 bases are TGTGCCAGCAGCGGCTTCGGGCAGCCCCAGCATTTT. Its protein is CASSGFGQPQHF.

Within the sample, this clone is medium-sized. The gene calls are TRBV9 and TRBJ2-7; 7 bases align to TRBD2. The CDR3 length is 15 residues. The V gene's germline CDR1 is SGDLS and CDR2 YYNGEE. V shed 2 bases, J shed 1 base, and the junction held 6 bases outside the gene matches. CDR3 amino acids: CASSVGGGQSYEQYF. Written as DNA, the CDR3 is TGTGCCAGCAGCGTCGGGGGAGGGCAGTCCTACGAGCAGTACTTC.

The chain carries TRBV5-1 and TRBJ2-7; TRBD1 is a possible D gene (5 bases). The CDR3 extends over 14 amino acids. Germline CDR1 SGHRS, CDR2 YFSETQ. V gave up 0 bases and J gave up 4 bases, with 11 bases separating them. This chain's CDR3 is CASSLVPQGYEQYF. The CDR3 nucleotides read TGCGCCAGCAGCTTGGTGCCCCAGGGTTACGAGCAGTACTTC.

The chain has TRBV6-1 and TRBJ1-4, with a tentative D call TRBD1 (5 bases). Germline V gene sequence: CDR1 MNHNS, CDR2 SASEGT. The CDR3 spans 13 residues. Between the trimmed V and J ends, which lost 6 bases and 3 bases, there was a span of 8 bases. CDR3 coding DNA: TGTGCCAGCAGCCTGACAGCTAATGAAAAACTGTTTTTT. Translated: CASSLTANEKLFF.

The V and J genes are TRBV2 and TRBJ1-5, with D unclear. V dropped 6 bases and J dropped 0 bases, with 6 bases sitting between them. The germline gives CDR1 SNHLY, CDR2 FYNNEI. There are 13 residues in the CDR3. CDR3 sequence reads: CASSAGSNQPQHF. The CDR3 DNA reads TGTGCCAGCAGCGCCGGTAGCAATCAGCCCCAGCATTTT.

The rearrangement joins TRBV7-2 to TRBJ2-7, with 8 positions matching TRBD1. From germline, CDR1 is SGHTA and CDR2 FQGNSA. The CDR3 runs to 15 residues. The ends lost 5 bases at V and 3 bases at J; junction bases unmatched: 9. The CDR3 sequence is CASSPTAGQGYEQYF. The CDR3 DNA reads TGTGCCAGCAGCCCCACCGCCGGACAGGGCTACGAGCAGTACTTC.